This T cell receptor (beta chain) derives from a study of vaccination effects on CD4 cells after COVID-19. V lost 3 bases to trimming and J lost 0 bases, with 8 bases between them. This CDR3 has 14 residues. Germline V gene sequence: CDR1 SGHRS, CDR2 YFSETQ. Concerning this clone: The antigen is unknown.

The data were produced by immunoSEQ multiplex PCR, yet TCRdb's version contains in-frame clones alone and is incomplete. The sample carries around 40,000 clones, roughly 80% recorded once. Antigen-specific CD4+ T cells were expanded with viral peptide pools in the ViraFEST assay before sequencing. The culture ran for around nine days before CD4+ T cells were isolated. This person's SARS-CoV-2 infection, confirmed by PCR, occurred between March and December 2020. Half-medium changes using IL-2 medium occurred on days 3 and 7. This sequence joins TRBV5-1 and TRBJ2-3; TRBD2 might be the D (6 bases). Material: CD4+ T cells from PBMCs cultured with a peptide pool, obtained before COVID-19 vaccination. This TCR came from a human donor who had a prior SARS-CoV-2 infection. CDR3: CASSWDSSTDTQYF. CDR3 DNA sequence: TGCGCCAGCAGCTGGGACTCTAGCACAGATACGCAGTATTTT. Filled out from reference TRBV5-1 and TRBJ2-3, the complete variable domain reads KAGVTQTPRYLIKTRGQQVTLSCSPISGHRSVSWYQQTPGQGLQFLFEYFSETQRNKGNFPGRFSGRQFSNSRSEMNVSTLELGDSALYLCASSWDSSTDTQYFGPGTRLTVL.